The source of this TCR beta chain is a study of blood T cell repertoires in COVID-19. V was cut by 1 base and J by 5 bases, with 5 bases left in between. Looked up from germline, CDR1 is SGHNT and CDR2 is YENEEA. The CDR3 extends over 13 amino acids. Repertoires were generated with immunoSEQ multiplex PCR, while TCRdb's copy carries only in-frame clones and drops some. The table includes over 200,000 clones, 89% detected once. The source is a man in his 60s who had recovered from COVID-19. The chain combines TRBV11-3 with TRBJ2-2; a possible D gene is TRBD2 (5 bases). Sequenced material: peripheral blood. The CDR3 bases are TGTGCCAGCAGCTTAGGAGGGACCGGGGAGCTGTTTTTT. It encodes CASSLGGTGELFF.